These 14 T cell receptor beta chains were sequenced from one sample in a study of vaccination effects on CD4 cells after COVID-19 (dated by TCRdb to between 2020 and 2023). Their cognate antigens are unknown. In the ViraFEST assay, PBMC were stimulated with viral peptide pools, and antigen-specific CD4+ T cell clonotypes were then identified by expansion using TCR sequencing. After around ten days of culture, CD4+ T cells were isolated with the EasySep CD4+ T cell isolation kit. None of the healthy vaccine recipients had a prior SARS-CoV-2 infection, which was confirmed by nucleocapsid antibody tests that came back negative both before and after vaccination. Receptor libraries were prepared by the immunoSEQ multiplex PCR assay. TCRdb obtained this table from immuneACCESS and retained in-frame rearrangements with V and J assigned. These tables miss some clones; where compared with another copy, unresolved V genes account for less than half of the shortfall, and the remainder is unexplained. Present in this sample are 50,000 to 60,000 clones, around 67% of which were seen just once. Around 20% of the sample is held by the ten biggest clonotypes.

This specimen consisted of CD4+ T cells from PBMCs cultured with SARS-CoV-2 spike peptides, obtained before COVID-19 vaccination. The sample's cell subset or site label, in plain terms: SARS-CoV-2 spike overlapping peptide pool stimulation. Receptors were obtained from a human donor who received a COVID-19 vaccine.

This rearrangement joins TRBV4-1 to TRBJ2-5; 8 nucleotides align to TRBD2. With 0 bases clipped from V and 3 bases from J, the junction kept 6 bases outside the gene matches. CDR1 is MGHRA, CDR2 YSYEKL, per germline. The CDR3 has 16 amino acids. CDR3: CASSQDRGGGKETQYF. The CDR3 DNA sequence: TGCGCCAGCAGCCAAGATCGTGGCGGGGGGAAAGAGACCCAGTACTTC.

With respect to this clone: The identical CDR3 is also encoded by other nucleotide sequences in the sample. The chain is built from TRBV7-2 and TRBJ2-2; D gene ambiguous. V lost 6 bases, J lost 3 bases, and 5 bases lay in between. CDR3 length: 12 amino acids. The germline V gene encodes CDR1 SGHTA and CDR2 FQGNSA. CDR3 loop: CASSSDTGELFF. The CDR3 nucleotides read TGTGCCAGCAGTTCCGACACCGGGGAGCTGTTTTTT.

The chain joins TRBV3-1 (or the pseudogene TRBV3-2) to TRBJ1-4; 9 bases are a match to TRBD1. Germline assignment: CDR1 LGHDT and CDR2 YNNKEL (reference sequence). V lost 4 bases and J lost 7; bases outside the gene matches: 7. The length of the CDR3 is 15 residues. CDR3 protein: CASSLGQGQGEKLFF. CDR3 bases: TGTGCCAGCAGCCTGGGACAGGGCCAGGGTGAAAAACTGTTTTTT.

In DNA, the CDR3 is TGTGCCAGCAGCCCGACAGGGCGGGCTAATGAAAAACTGTTTTTT. Its protein is CASSPTGRANEKLFF. This chain links TRBV2 with TRBJ1-4; 7 positions match TRBD1. The CDR3 sequence is 15 residues long. Per the germline V gene, CDR1 is SNHLY and CDR2 is FYNNEI. V trimming: 6 bases; J trimming: 3 bases; junction bases outside the gene matches: 7.

This clone came up a few times. The chain uses TRBV15 and TRBJ2-7, with no clear D. The CDR3 is 12 amino acids. Per the germline V gene, CDR1 is LNHNV and CDR2 is YYDKDF (reference sequence). Trimming shortened V by 5 bases and J by 3 bases, and 8 bases separated the two germline ends. In DNA form, the CDR3 reads TGTGCCACCAGCCGACACCACTACGAGCAGTACTTC. Amino acid sequence: CATSRHHYEQYF.

This clone was observed a single time. The chain uses TRBV19 and TRBJ1-2; 8 bases are shared with TRBD1. V trimming: 4 bases; J trimming: 5 bases; junction bases outside the gene matches: 6. The CDR3 length is 14 residues. The germline CDR1 and CDR2 sequences are LNHDA and SQIVND (reference sequence). This CDR3 reads CASSTTRQGYGYTF. The DNA for the CDR3 is TGTGCCAGTAGTACTACCAGACAGGGGTATGGCTACACCTTC.

The chain employs TRBV7-9 and TRBJ2-5, with TRBD1 identical over 8 bases. Per the germline V gene, CDR1 is SEHNR and CDR2 is FQNEAQ (reference sequence). The junction had 14 bases not matched to a gene; V was cut back by 1 base and J by 7 bases. CDR3 size: 17 residues. The CDR3 coding sequence is TGTGCCAGCAGCTTAGATGGGACAGGCGGCCTCATGGGGACCCAGTACTTC. Translated, it gives CASSLDGTGGLMGTQYF.

This clone was seen just once. The chain uses TRBV19 and TRBJ2-6; D is ambiguous. This CDR3 spans 13 amino acids. V gave up 0 bases and J gave up 9 bases, with 6 bases separating them. Germline V gene lookup returns CDR1 LNHDA and CDR2 SQIVND (reference sequence). CDR3 bases: TGTGCCAGTAGTATAGAATGGGACAACGTCCTGACTTTC. Residues: CASSIEWDNVLTF.

The V gene is TRBV14, the J gene TRBJ2-1; either TRBD1 or TRBD2 may fit D (7 bases each). V shed 0 bases and J shed 9 bases, with 15 bases lying between them. CDR1 SGHDN and CDR2 FVKESK come from the germline V gene. This CDR3 is 15 amino acids long. CDR3 in amino acids: CASSQDQGGRSEQFF. CDR3 nucleotide sequence: TGTGCCAGCAGCCAAGATCAGGGGGGGAGGAGTGAGCAGTTCTTC.

This chain uses TRBV28 with TRBJ2-1, with 9 bases that match TRBD2. Germline trimming cut 2 bases from V and 4 bases from J; bases unmatched to any gene: 0. This CDR3 is built from 14 residues. Germline V gives CDR1 MDHEN, CDR2 SYDVKM. This CDR3 is CASSLLAGYNEQFF. CDR3 coding DNA: TGTGCCAGCAGTTTACTAGCGGGGTACAATGAGCAGTTCTTC.

This chain connects TRBV6-1 to TRBJ1-2; D may be TRBD1 (5 bases). The length of the CDR3 is 13 residues. Germline CDR1 is MNHNS and CDR2 is SASEGT. With 0 bases removed from V and 4 bases from J, the gap between germline ends came to 6 bases. The CDR3 region is CASSEAGGYGYTF. The CDR3 DNA is TGTGCCAGCAGTGAAGCGGGGGGCTATGGCTACACCTTC.

This clone was found a few times. The rearrangement joins TRBV9 to TRBJ2-1; TRBD2 matches at 8 bases. There are 14 residues in the CDR3. The J segment lost 8 bases and the V segment lost 0 bases, leaving 4 bases of the junction unmatched. Looked up from germline, CDR1 is SGDLS and CDR2 is YYNGEE. The CDR3, as DNA: TGTGCCAGCAGCGTAGAAGCGGGAGTTGATGAGCAGTTCTTC. This translates into CASSVEAGVDEQFF.

The chain is built from TRBV3-1 (or the pseudogene TRBV3-2) and TRBJ1-3; D possibly corresponds to TRBD1 (5 bases). The germline gives CDR1 LGHDT, CDR2 YNNKEL (reference sequence). The CDR3 contains 15 residues. V dropped 2 bases and J dropped 3 bases, with 11 bases sitting between them. DNA of the CDR3: TGTGCCAGCAGCCAACAGGGATTCGGTGGAAACACCATATATTTT. Its protein is CASSQQGFGGNTIYF.

The chain joins TRBV28 to TRBJ1-5, with 10 bases lining up with TRBD1. Germline V gene sequence: CDR1 MDHEN, CDR2 SYDVKM. The ends lost 6 bases at V and 6 bases at J; junction bases unmatched: 2. The CDR3 spans 13 residues. The CDR3 sequence: CASRTGGGQPQHF. CDR3 coding DNA: TGTGCCAGCAGGACAGGGGGCGGTCAGCCCCAGCATTTT. The variable domain in full, with the rest retrieved from reference TRBV28 and TRBJ1-5, is DVKVTQSSRYLVKRTGEKVFLECVQDMDHENMFWYRQDPGLGLRLIYFSYDVKMKEKGDIPEGYSVSREKKERFSLILESASTNQTSMYLCASRTGGGQPQHFGDGTRLSIL.